This T cell receptor (beta chain) was sequenced in a study of vaccination and CD4 T cells after COVID-19. About the research overall: Post-COVID draws came a median 101 days after diagnosis (range 35 to 161).

In the case of this clonotype: Its cognate antigen is unknown.

The sample's treatment: approximately nine-day PBMC culture with coronavirus spike peptide pools or control peptides (ViraFEST assay). Before TCRs were sequenced, ViraFEST expanded antigen-specific T cells with peptide pools. Each well held a few million PBMCs in IL-2 (about 9.6 IU/ml) medium with approximately 10 ug/ml peptide pools. Researchers grew the cells for roughly ten days and then pulled out CD4+ T cells by negative selection. Sequencing of cultured CD4+ T cell DNA used the Oncomine TCR Beta short-read assay. In TCRdb, the PCR reads were re-called with MiXCR into one record per CDR3 protein. The profile shows 20,000 to 25,000 distinct CDR3 sequences, approximately 56% of them singletons. This CDR3 is 15 amino acids long. V was clipped by 1 base and J by 2 bases; unmatched bases: 3. Looked up from germline, CDR1 is SGHTA and CDR2 is FQGNSA.

The chain is built from TRBV7-2 and TRBJ2-3, with 7 bases identical to TRBD2. Here the sequenced sample was CD4+ T cells from blood, cultured in vitro, taken after SARS-CoV-2 vaccination. The TCR originated in a human donor who received a COVID-19 vaccine. The chain's CDR3 is CASSLGGGDTDTQYF. As DNA, the CDR3 is TGTGCCAGCAGCTTAGGCGGGGGTGACACAGATACGCAGTATTTT.